This TCR beta chain originates from a study of blood T cell repertoires in COVID-19. The repertoire was sequenced with immunoSEQ multiplex PCR; TCRdb's copy has only in-frame clones and lacks some. Here the sample spans 100,000 to 150,000 clones, 65% to 85% being singletons. Trimming removed 4 bases from V and 0 bases from J; junction bases left unmatched: 5. This CDR3 contains 17 residues. Germline loops: CDR1 MNHNS, CDR2 SASEGT. The specimen sequenced was peripheral blood. The chain carries TRBV6-1 and TRBJ2-7, with 14 bases fitting TRBD2. The source of this sequence is a man younger than 45 with COVID-19, enrolled during active disease. The CDR3 here is CASSVRTSGGTSYEQYF. The DNA for the CDR3 is TGTGCCAGCAGTGTACGGACTAGCGGGGGGACCTCCTACGAGCAGTACTTC.